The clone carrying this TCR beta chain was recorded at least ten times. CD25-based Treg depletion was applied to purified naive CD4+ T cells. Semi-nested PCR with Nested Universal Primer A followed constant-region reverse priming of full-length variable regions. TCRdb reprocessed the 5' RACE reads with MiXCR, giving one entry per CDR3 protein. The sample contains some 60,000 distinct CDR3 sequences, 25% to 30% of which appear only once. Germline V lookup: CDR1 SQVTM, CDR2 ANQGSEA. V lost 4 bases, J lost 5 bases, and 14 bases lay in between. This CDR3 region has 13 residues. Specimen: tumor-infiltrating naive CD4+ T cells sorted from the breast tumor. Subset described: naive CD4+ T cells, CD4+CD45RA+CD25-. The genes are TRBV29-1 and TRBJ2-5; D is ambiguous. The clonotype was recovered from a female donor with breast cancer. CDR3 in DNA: TGCAGCGTTGGACGACGTTTGGGGGAGACCCAGTACTTC. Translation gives CSVGRRLGETQYF.